These 12 T cell receptor beta chains were all obtained from the same sample, sequenced in a study of blood T cell repertoires in COVID-19. Some clones are missing from TCRdb's copy, which holds only in-frame ones; the method was immunoSEQ multiplex PCR. The repertoire holds roughly 280,000 clones, with about 88% as singletons. Material for sequencing was peripheral blood. The source is a man aged 18 to 30 with active or convalescent COVID-19.

The chain combines TRBV24-1 with TRBJ1-2; a weak D match, TRBD1 (6 bases). This CDR3 contains 15 residues. Germline lookup yields CDR1 KGHDR and CDR2 SFDVKD. V was trimmed by 5 bases and J by 1 base, leaving 13 bases between them. CDR3 in amino acids: CATSGQGQSNYGYTF. The CDR3, as DNA: TGTGCCACCAGTGGCCAGGGGCAGAGTAACTATGGCTACACCTTC.

V gene TRBV9 combines with J gene TRBJ2-2, with 7 bases lining up with TRBD2. The germline V gene has CDR1 SGDLS and CDR2 YYNGEE. V lost 0 bases and J lost 6; bases outside the gene matches: 8. The CDR3 runs to 16 residues. CDR3 DNA sequence: TGTGCCAGCAGCGTAGCTGGGAGCGGGATAGCCGGGGAGCTGTTTTTT. As protein: CASSVAGSGIAGELFF.

This clone was seen a single time. This chain joins TRBV19 and TRBJ1-1, with TRBD1 matching 7 bases. Germline V gene data show CDR1 as LNHDA and CDR2 as SQIVND (reference sequence). This CDR3 is 14 amino acids long. The V and J ends lost 3 bases and 6 bases, in that order; junction bases with no gene match: 7. In DNA form, the CDR3 reads TGTGCCAGTAGTATCGACAGGGTGGGGGCTGAAGCTTTCTTT. Encoded protein: CASSIDRVGAEAFF.

The J gene is TRBJ2-3, the V gene TRBV6-5; no clear D. The germline gives CDR1 MNHEY, CDR2 SVGAGI. V was cut by 2 bases and J by 2 bases, with 11 bases left in between. This CDR3 contains 15 residues. This CDR3 reads CASSYTRWYTDTQYF. The CDR3 nucleotides read TGTGCCAGCAGTTACACCCGGTGGTACACAGATACGCAGTATTTT.

This chain connects TRBV11-2 to TRBJ2-5; 8 bases map to TRBD2. Germline V gene data show CDR1 as SGHAT and CDR2 as FQNNGV. The CDR3 consists of 13 residues. After removal of 8 bases from V and 5 bases from J, the junction contained 7 bases not matched to a gene. CDR3 sequence: CASVAGGGETQYF. Here the CDR3 DNA reads TGTGCCAGCGTTGCGGGAGGTGGGGAGACCCAGTACTTC.

The chain has TRBV11-2 and TRBJ2-1; 9 bases map to TRBD1. There are 15 residues in the CDR3. The J segment lost 8 bases and the V segment lost 5 bases, leaving 10 bases of the junction unmatched. The germline gives CDR1 SGHAT, CDR2 FQNNGV. CDR3 amino acids: CASSVPGQGVHEQFF. Here the CDR3 DNA reads TGTGCCAGCAGCGTACCGGGACAGGGCGTCCATGAGCAGTTCTTC.

This chain connects TRBV7-9 to TRBJ2-7; no definite D call. The CDR3 is 11 amino acids. Germline CDR1 SEHNR, CDR2 FQNEAQ (reference sequence). The DNA of the CDR3 is TGTGCAGTCGGGTTGGCCTACGAGCAGTACTTC. Amino acid sequence: CAVGLAYEQYF.

V is TRBV28 and J is TRBJ1-5, with TRBD1 as a possible D gene (6 bases). Germline V gene lookup returns CDR1 MDHEN and CDR2 SYDVKM. This CDR3 is built from 16 residues. Deletions cut 6 bases from V and 3 bases from J, with 18 bases between. The CDR3 spells CASRDSGTTINQPQHF. The CDR3 DNA reads as TGTGCCAGCAGGGATTCCGGGACAACGATCAATCAGCCCCAGCATTTT.

The chain couples TRBV24-1 to TRBJ2-3; 8 bases map to TRBD2. Losses at the gene ends were 4 bases for V and 1 base for J; bases not matched to a gene: 9. The CDR3 sequence is 17 residues long. Per germline, CDR1 KGHDR and CDR2 SFDVKD. CDR3 amino acids: CATSDLNGGGRTDTQYF. CDR3 coding DNA: TGTGCCACCAGTGACCTGAACGGGGGGGGACGCACAGATACGCAGTATTTT.

V and J are TRBV18 and TRBJ2-3, with a weak D call TRBD1 (6 bases). CDR3 length: 15 residues. Germline V gene sequence: CDR1 KGHSH, CDR2 LQKENI. V was shortened by 2 bases and J by 5 bases, with 14 bases between the two germline ends. The CDR3 DNA sequence: TGTGCCAGCTCACCAATCAGGGGACAAGAAGATACGCAGTATTTT. The encoded protein is CASSPIRGQEDTQYF.

The chain carries TRBV3-1 (or the pseudogene TRBV3-2) and TRBJ2-1, with TRBD2 matching over 10 bases. From germline, CDR1 is LGHDT and CDR2 YNNKEL (reference sequence). CDR3 size: 16 residues. V trimming: 0 bases; J trimming: 9 bases; junction bases outside the gene matches: 8. The CDR3: CASSQDSPSGGSEQFF. The CDR3 nucleotides are TGTGCCAGCAGCCAAGATTCCCCTAGCGGGGGTTCTGAGCAGTTCTTC.

The chain uses TRBV6-2 or TRBV6-3 and TRBJ1-5, with no clear D. The CDR3 loop spans 15 amino acids. CDR1 and CDR2 (germline): MNHEY, SVGEGT. V shed 0 bases and J shed 2 bases, with 8 bases lying between them. In DNA form, the CDR3 reads TGTGCCAGCAGTTACTCGAACAGCCGCAATCAGCCCCAGCATTTT. This translates into CASSYSNSRNQPQHF.